A single sample gave rise to the 7 T cell receptor beta chains below, sequenced in a study of shared T cell receptors in the human thymus. The protocol was immunoSEQ multiplex PCR, while the TCRdb copy is restricted to in-frame clones and leaves out a portion. In the table there are hundreds of thousands of clones, over 75% of which are singletons. The same sample was also studied in work on human thymus T cells.

Sequencing was done on a sample of thymocytes. These receptors originate from a boy under two years old with a congenital heart defect.

This rearrangement joins TRBV9 to TRBJ2-7; D uncertain. Deletions cut 4 bases from V and 0 bases from J, with 11 bases between. The CDR3 extends over 14 amino acids. Germline V gene lookup returns CDR1 SGDLS and CDR2 YYNGEE. Here the CDR3 DNA reads TGTGCCAGCAGCACAACCCAGGTCTCCTACGAGCAGTACTTC. Translation: CASSTTQVSYEQYF.

This chain joins TRBV27 and TRBJ1-1; D is unclear. The germline CDR1 and CDR2 sequences are MNHEY and SMNVEV (reference sequence). Trimming left V 0 bases short and J 0 bases short, with 11 bases between. CDR3 length: 16 residues. CDR3 DNA: TGTGCCAGCAGTTTATCCGGGGATCACATGAACACTGAAGCTTTCTTT. It codes for CASSLSGDHMNTEAFF.

The chain links TRBV5-4 to TRBJ1-1; 10 bases agree with TRBD1. Germline CDR1 and CDR2: SGHNT and YYREEE (reference sequence). V shed 4 bases and J 0 bases; nucleotides not matched to a gene: 6. The CDR3 loop spans 16 amino acids. CDR3 DNA sequence: TGTGCCAGCAGCGCCCGGGACAGGGGAATGAACACTGAAGCTTTCTTT. Translated, it gives CASSARDRGMNTEAFF.

The chain has TRBV5-5 and TRBJ1-1; TRBD1 is a possible D gene (6 bases). With 2 bases removed from V and 0 bases from J, the gap between germline ends came to 11 bases. Germline V gene data show CDR1 as SGHKS and CDR2 as YYEKEE (reference sequence). The CDR3 runs 15 residues. CDR3 nucleotides: TGTGCCAGCAGCTTCACAGGGCATATGAACACTGAAGCTTTCTTT. Translated: CASSFTGHMNTEAFF.

The rearrangement joins TRBV5-8 to TRBJ2-7; D may be TRBD1 (6 bases). Germline V gene lookup returns CDR1 SGHTS and CDR2 YDEGEE. Trimming took off 4 bases at V and 6 bases at J, with 20 bases between the two ends. This CDR3 spans 15 amino acids. The CDR3 loop reads CASSHPLQGFREQYF. Here the CDR3 DNA reads TGTGCCAGCAGCCACCCCCTCCAGGGGTTTCGCGAGCAGTACTTC.

This chain joins TRBV15 and TRBJ2-4; 7 positions match TRBD1. The V and J ends lost 1 base and 0 bases, in that order; junction bases with no gene match: 6. CDR1 LNHNV and CDR2 YYDKDF come from the germline V gene (reference sequence). The CDR3 is 17 residues long. The DNA of the CDR3 is TGTGCCACCAGCAGAGGAAGACAGGGCAAAGCCAAAAACATTCAGTACTTC. It specifies CATSRGRQGKAKNIQYF.

The chain recombines TRBV28 with TRBJ1-2; the D gene is possibly TRBD1 (5 bases). From germline, CDR1 is MDHEN and CDR2 SYDVKM. The CDR3 loop spans 16 amino acids. V was cut by 3 bases and J by 4 bases, with 18 bases left in between. The CDR3 loop reads CASSLFPAGLIYGYTF. The CDR3 coding sequence is TGTGCCAGCAGTTTGTTCCCCGCGGGACTTATCTATGGCTACACCTTC.